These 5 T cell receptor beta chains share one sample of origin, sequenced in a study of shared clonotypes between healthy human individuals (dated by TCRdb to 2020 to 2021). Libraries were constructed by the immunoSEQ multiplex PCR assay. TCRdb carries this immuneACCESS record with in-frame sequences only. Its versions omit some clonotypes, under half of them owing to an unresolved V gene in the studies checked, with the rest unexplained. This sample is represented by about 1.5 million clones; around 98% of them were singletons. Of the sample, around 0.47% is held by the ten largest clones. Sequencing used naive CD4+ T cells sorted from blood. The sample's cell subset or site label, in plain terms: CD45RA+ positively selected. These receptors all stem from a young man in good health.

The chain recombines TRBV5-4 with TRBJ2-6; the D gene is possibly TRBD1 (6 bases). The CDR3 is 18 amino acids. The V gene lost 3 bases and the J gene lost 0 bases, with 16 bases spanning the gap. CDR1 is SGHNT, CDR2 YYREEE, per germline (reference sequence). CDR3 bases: TGTGCCAGCAGCTCACAGGGCCCCTTTTTCTCTGGGGCCAACGTCCTGACTTTC. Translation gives CASSSQGPFFSGANVLTF.

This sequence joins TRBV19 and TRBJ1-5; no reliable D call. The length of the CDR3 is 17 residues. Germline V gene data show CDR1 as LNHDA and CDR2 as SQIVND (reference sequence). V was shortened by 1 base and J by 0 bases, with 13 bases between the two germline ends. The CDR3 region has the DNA TGTGCCAGTAGTATAGGTACAGCTTCGGATAGCAATCAGCCCCAGCATTTT. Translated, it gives CASSIGTASDSNQPQHF.

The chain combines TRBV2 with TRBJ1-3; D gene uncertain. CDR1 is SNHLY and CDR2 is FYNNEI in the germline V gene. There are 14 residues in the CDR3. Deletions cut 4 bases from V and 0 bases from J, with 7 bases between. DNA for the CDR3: TGTGCCAGCAGTGCGGAGGTCTCTGGAAACACCATATATTTT. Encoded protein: CASSAEVSGNTIYF.

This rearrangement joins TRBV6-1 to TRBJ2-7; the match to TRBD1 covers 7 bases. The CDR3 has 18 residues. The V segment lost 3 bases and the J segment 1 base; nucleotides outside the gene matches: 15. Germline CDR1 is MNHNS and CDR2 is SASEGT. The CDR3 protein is CASSDPRQGRRQSYEQYF. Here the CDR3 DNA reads TGTGCCAGCAGTGACCCTCGACAGGGCCGGCGCCAATCCTACGAGCAGTACTTC.

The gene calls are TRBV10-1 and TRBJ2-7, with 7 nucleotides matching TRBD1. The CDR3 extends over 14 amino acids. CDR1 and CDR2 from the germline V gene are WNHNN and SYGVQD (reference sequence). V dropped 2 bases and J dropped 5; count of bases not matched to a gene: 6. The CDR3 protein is CASSEGLTGNEQYF. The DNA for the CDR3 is TGCGCCAGCAGTGAGGGGTTGACAGGGAACGAGCAGTACTTC.